This TCR beta chain was observed in a study of blood T cell repertoires in COVID-19. V lost 6 bases to trimming and J lost 5 bases, with 13 bases between them. The CDR3 is 13 amino acids. Per germline, CDR1 MNHEY and CDR2 SMNVEV (reference sequence). Authors' processing steps: Estimates of nucleated cell counts were drawn from the amplification of reference gene primers. Generated by immunoSEQ multiplex PCR, the TCRdb table keeps only in-frame clones and is missing some. V, J and clone size reflect that table, while D and trimming were determined from the DNA. The sample shows under 450,000 clones, roughly nine tenths of them seen only once.

Specimen: PBMCs or T cells enriched from blood (not recorded which). The rearrangement joins TRBV27 to TRBJ1-2; perhaps TRBD1 as D (6 bases). The receptor was derived from a woman between 40 and 50 years old who had been exposed to COVID-19. The CDR3 sequence is CASRLTGLYGYTF. CDR3 bases: TGTGCCAGCAGACTAACAGGGCTGTATGGCTACACCTTC.